This TCR beta chain was obtained from a study of long-term antiretroviral therapy in people with HIV (dated by TCRdb to between 2021 and 2024). About the full investigation: Collection of the earliest samples took place about a decade ahead of the 2015 WHO recommendation for immediate ART, at a time when ART was typically delayed until CD4 counts fell. Whether ART initiation and durable HIV suppression were associated with changes in peripheral blood TRB repertoire composition and diversity was tested in a retrospective serial study. Test extractions of a monoclonal T-cell line alongside 30 to 35 polyclonal samples showed no cross-contamination during QIAcube processing. The cohort contributed roughly 190 cryopreserved PBMC samples from around 30 adults with confirmed HIV infection, collected serially over a mean of 6 years (range 1-12). About 35% of the 30 participants with HIV were female. Study-wide conclusions, independent of this receptor: Since PBMC availability was limited, sequencing covered only the TCR beta chain, with no alpha chain pairing. The samples were dated from about 2003 to 2017, and the ART regimens that were used may be less effective than current ART regimens. Unsorted PBMC were profiled instead of sorted CD4+ and CD8+ T cells because pre-ART samples had limited cell numbers. CDR3 length ranges in HIV repertoires were narrower than in controls, and network structure suggested an antigen-experienced repertoire with only a slight naive shift after ART. No data were available on ART adherence, viral resistance or therapy changes, limiting inferences about post-ART repertoire changes. Starting ART was linked to a significant rise in TRB diversity, yet even after long-term ART the diversity remained significantly lower than in transplant donor controls. At every time point, the repertoire was dominated by expanded TRB clones first identified before ART initiation, although this dominance fluctuated and, in many PLHIV, declined after ART.

About this clone: Its cognate antigen has yet to be identified. No much larger clone is present one base from it, and per-base qualities are unavailable.

Inclusion was restricted to participants for whom at least one PBMC sample before ART initiation and at least two post-ART samples were available. Treatment was received in the United States of America by all participants with HIV. Before DNA extraction, cryopreserved samples of roughly 1-10 million PBMC were thawed and washed. At the time of the earliest PBMC sample, participants with HIV were aged between 23 and 54 years. Each participant contributed PBMC samples from 1-4 timepoints before ART initiation and 2-8 timepoints after ART initiation, with a median of 7 samples. For every participant, serial HIV viral load, CD4+ T-cell count, ART history and demographic data were obtained. Genomic DNA was extracted from unsorted PBMC with a Qiagen kit on a QIAcube, processed in batches of 12 samples. The immunoSEQ hsTCRB v3.0 assay was used at survey level resolution for TRB variable region sequencing. A depth of 40,000-50,000 T-cell genomes per sample was targeted for TRB sequencing. Pooled TRB libraries were sequenced on an Illumina MiSeq with a v3 150-cycle kit. As for the authors' bioinformatics: Repertoire analysis was run in R within a reproducible Nextflow workflow that covered QC, data transformation and analysis. LymphoSeq2, an R package for AIRR-Seq data exploration, was used to implement custom analyses. A few samples yielding fewer than 5000 total TRB sequences were excluded, leaving roughly 200 analyzed HIV repertoires. Of the roughly 180 retained HIV repertoires, under 65 were collected before and 129 after ART initiation. Repertoires were downsampled to 5000 TRB nucleotide sequences, and summary statistics were averaged over 100 downsampling iterations. Only TRB sequences with CDR3 regions of at least seven amino acids were retained for analysis. A Shannon entropy-derived clonality score and the Gini coefficient were used to measure diversity. In repertoire networks, the top 5000 CDR3 amino acid sequences were linked whenever an edit distance of one separated two sequences. For TRB CDR3 amino acid sequences, antigen specificity groups and MHC restriction were predicted with GLIPH2. To flag known associations with CMV, EBV, HIV or tissue antigens, CDR3 amino acid sequences were compared against VDJdb and McPAS-TCR. Pre-ART, post-ART and control groups were compared with Wilcoxon signed-rank tests and Holm-Bonferroni correction. What TCRdb holds here is the immuneACCESS table cut down to in-frame rearrangements. Part of the clones is not present; checked against another copy, under half of the missing clones reflect an unresolved V gene, and the others are unexplained. The V and J calls and clone size are taken from that table; D and trimming were inferred from the DNA. This sample gives almost 25,000 clones in total; about 79% of them show up just once. The ten biggest clones cover about 2.4% of the sample.

Trimming takes 3 bases from V and 4 bases from J, and the germline ends sit 13 bases apart. Looking up the germline V gene (reference sequence) yields CDR1 MNHEY and CDR2 SMNVEV. The CDR3 sequence holds 15 residues, the cysteine and phenylalanine included. Kept here is only the CDR3 DNA, which spans 45 bases and is read in frame from base 1. The sample was unsorted PBMCs, taken 3 years after starting antiretroviral therapy. The sequence was collected from a man in his fifties or sixties with HIV. The chain couples TRBV27 to TRBJ1-5, with no D gene named confidently. The DNA is TGTGCCAGCAGTTTCGAGGGAGGAGGGAATCAGCCCCAGCATTTT. Its coded protein is CASSFEGGGNQPQHF.